These 30 T cell receptor beta chains were all obtained from the same sample, sequenced in a study of cytomegalovirus exposure and HLA in healthy donors (dated by TCRdb to the late 2010s). Library construction relied on the immunoSEQ multiplex PCR assay. TCRdb provides this immuneACCESS table in a form limited to in-frame rearrangements. Some clones are lacking; in checked studies, under half of them reflect an unresolved V gene, and why the rest are absent is not known. For this sample the table gives hundreds of thousands of clones, of which 87% were detected only once. The ten most abundant clones make up 12% of the sample. Sequencing input: PBMCs. The receptor source for this set is a man aged 18 to 29 in good health and CMV-seropositive.

V is TRBV28 and J is TRBJ2-3, with TRBD2 matching 10 bases. V gave up 7 bases and J gave up 3 bases; unmatched junction bases: 10. Per germline, CDR1 MDHEN and CDR2 SYDVKM. CDR3 length: 16 residues. The CDR3 reads CASTLLLAGTTDTQYF. CDR3 in DNA: TGTGCCAGCACTCTTCTACTAGCGGGGACGACAGATACGCAGTATTTT. The full variable domain, rest sourced from reference TRBV28 and TRBJ2-3, is DVKVTQSSRYLVKRTGEKVFLECVQDMDHENMFWYRQDPGLGLRLIYFSYDVKMKEKGDIPEGYSVSREKKERFSLILESASTNQTSMYLCASTLLLAGTTDTQYFGPGTRLTVL.

The chain employs TRBV29-1 and TRBJ2-5; D remains ambiguous. The V gene's germline CDR1 is SQVTM and CDR2 ANQGSEA. V was cut by 4 bases and J by 4 bases, with 10 bases left in between. The CDR3 extends over 12 amino acids. CDR3 residues: CSVAQTGETQYF. The CDR3 DNA sequence: TGCAGCGTTGCTCAGACGGGAGAGACCCAGTACTTC.

The J gene is TRBJ2-3, the V gene TRBV28, with 11 bases identical to TRBD2. The CDR3 extends over 15 amino acids. V was clipped by 6 bases and J by 6 bases; unmatched bases: 8. Germline V lookup: CDR1 MDHEN, CDR2 SYDVKM. The CDR3: CASSLAGGPRDTQYF. The CDR3 DNA follows: TGTGCCAGCAGCTTAGCGGGAGGGCCGAGGGATACGCAGTATTTT. The complete variable domain, with remaining parts taken from reference TRBV28 and TRBJ2-3, reads DVKVTQSSRYLVKRTGEKVFLECVQDMDHENMFWYRQDPGLGLRLIYFSYDVKMKEKGDIPEGYSVSREKKERFSLILESASTNQTSMYLCASSLAGGPRDTQYFGPGTRLTVL.

The chain is built from TRBV30 and TRBJ1-3; TRBD1 matches at 7 bases. CDR3 size: 14 residues. From germline, CDR1 is GTSNPN and CDR2 SVGIG (reference sequence). With V trimmed by 3 bases and J by 0 bases, 2 bases remained unmatched. The CDR3 region is CAWSGTASGNTIYF. DNA of the CDR3: TGTGCCTGGAGCGGGACAGCCTCTGGAAACACCATATATTTT. Full variable domain (rest looked up from reference TRBV30 and TRBJ1-3): SQTIHQWPATLVQPVGSPLSLECTVEGTSNPNLYWYRQAAGRGLQLLFYSVGIGQISSEVPQNLSASRPQDRQFILSSKKLLLSDSGFYLCAWSGTASGNTIYFGEGSWLTVV.

The J gene is TRBJ1-5, the V gene TRBV27; the D is unclear. The CDR3 loop spans 14 amino acids. Looked up from germline, CDR1 is MNHEY and CDR2 is SMNVEV (reference sequence). Trimming took 3 bases from V and 4 from J, leaving 10 bases between them. In DNA form, the CDR3 reads TGTGCCAGCAGTTTGAGGACGGCAAATCAGCCCCAGCATTTT. Its protein is CASSLRTANQPQHF.

The genes are TRBV29-1 and TRBJ2-5; D is unresolved. The CDR3 has 10 residues. Trimming stripped 6 bases from V and 5 bases from J, with 7 bases between. CDR1 and CDR2 from the germline V gene are SQVTM and ANQGSEA. This CDR3 is CSVSGETQYF. CDR3 coding DNA: TGCAGCGTCTCGGGTGAGACCCAGTACTTC.

The chain couples TRBV9 to TRBJ1-2, with D hard to call. The germline V gene has CDR1 SGDLS and CDR2 YYNGEE. Trimming pared 0 bases from V and 3 bases from J, leaving 9 bases between. CDR3 length: 14 amino acids. The chain's CDR3 is CASSVGRDYYGYTF. CDR3 nucleotides: TGTGCCAGCAGCGTAGGGAGGGATTACTATGGCTACACCTTC. The whole variable domain, remainder taken from reference TRBV9 and TRBJ1-2, is DSGVTQTPKHLITATGQRVTLRCSPRSGDLSVYWYQQSLDQGLQFLIQYYNGEERAKGNILERFSAQQFPDLHSELNLSSLELGDSALYFCASSVGRDYYGYTFGSGTRLTVV.

This sequence joins TRBV28 and TRBJ2-7, with D unresolved. V lost 2 bases and J 3 bases, leaving 11 bases between the germline ends. The CDR3 is 14 residues long. Germline V gene lookup returns CDR1 MDHEN and CDR2 SYDVKM. The chain's CDR3 is CASSLDGQYYEQYF. For the CDR3, the DNA is TGTGCCAGCAGTTTAGATGGTCAATACTACGAGCAGTACTTC.

The genes are TRBV9 and TRBJ1-1, with D unclear. CDR1 is SGDLS and CDR2 is YYNGEE in the germline V gene. V gave up 1 base and J gave up 4 bases, with 11 bases separating them. CDR3 length: 14 amino acids. The CDR3 nucleotides are TGTGCCAGCAGCGTATTGTCCGGGAGCACTGAAGCTTTCTTT. Translated, it gives CASSVLSGSTEAFF.

The rearrangement uses TRBV2 and TRBJ2-3; D unclear. This CDR3 is built from 15 residues. V dropped 7 bases and J dropped 0 bases, with 14 bases sitting between them. Germline CDR1 and CDR2: SNHLY and FYNNEI. The CDR3 spells CASMVWQESTDTQYF. CDR3 nucleotide sequence: TGTGCCAGCATGGTTTGGCAGGAAAGCACAGATACGCAGTATTTT.

The chain couples TRBV9 to TRBJ1-3; 7 nucleotides match TRBD1. This CDR3 has 14 residues. Germline V gene sequence: CDR1 SGDLS, CDR2 YYNGEE. With 2 bases clipped from V and 4 bases from J, the junction kept 3 bases outside the gene matches. This chain's CDR3 is CASSVTGVGNTIYF. In nucleotides, the CDR3 is TGTGCCAGCAGCGTTACAGGGGTCGGAAACACCATATATTTT.

V usage is TRBV27 and J usage is TRBJ2-1; no clear D. CDR1 MNHEY and CDR2 SMNVEV come from the germline V gene (reference sequence). Trimming took 2 bases from V and 6 from J, leaving 14 bases between them. This CDR3 has 15 amino acids. CDR3: CASSLGPGWFNEQFF. The CDR3 DNA sequence: TGTGCCAGCAGTTTAGGGCCAGGTTGGTTCAATGAGCAGTTCTTC.

The rearrangement links TRBV27 to TRBJ1-2; 8 bases are shared with TRBD1. V lost 5 bases to trimming and J lost 5 bases; unmatched junction nucleotides: 7. The CDR3 covers 14 residues. The germline V gene has CDR1 MNHEY and CDR2 SMNVEV (reference sequence). CDR3 amino acids: CASSTAGQDYGYTF. DNA of the CDR3: TGTGCCAGCAGTACAGCGGGACAGGATTATGGCTACACCTTC.

The genes are TRBV11-2 and TRBJ1-4; no clear D. The CDR3 extends over 16 amino acids. The germline V gene encodes CDR1 SGHAT and CDR2 FQNNGV. V lost 6 bases and J 1 base, leaving 15 bases between the germline ends. The CDR3: CASRRGRLGTNEKLFF. The CDR3 nucleotides read TGTGCCAGCAGGAGAGGACGGCTCGGAACTAATGAAAAACTGTTTTTT. Supplemented by reference TRBV11-2 and TRBJ1-4, the full variable domain reads EAGVAQSPRYKIIEKRQSVAFWCNPISGHATLYWYQQILGQGPKLLIQFQNNGVVDDSQLPKDRFSAERLKGVDSTLKIQPAKLEDSAVYLCASRRGRLGTNEKLFFGSGTQLSVL.

The CDR3 spells CAWRDNRAYGNTIYF. DNA for the CDR3: TGTGCCTGGAGGGACAACAGGGCTTATGGAAACACCATATATTTT. This rearrangement joins TRBV30 to TRBJ1-3, with a tentative D call TRBD1 (6 bases). The germline CDR1 and CDR2 sequences are GTSNPN and SVGIG (reference sequence). The CDR3 runs 15 residues. Trimming cost V 3 bases and J 3 bases, with 15 bases left between them.

This chain links TRBV5-1 with TRBJ2-3; D is ambiguous. The CDR3 covers 14 residues. Trimming left V 4 bases short and J 0 bases short, with 9 bases between. Germline-derived CDR1 and CDR2 are SGHRS and YFSETQ. The CDR3 spells CASSGITSTDTQYF. The CDR3 region has the DNA TGCGCCAGCAGCGGGATTACTAGCACAGATACGCAGTATTTT.

This clone was observed a single time. This chain joins TRBV29-1 and TRBJ2-5, with D unresolved. The V end was cut by 6 bases, the J end by 2 bases, with 4 bases between. The CDR3 is made up of 10 amino acids. The V gene's germline CDR1 is SQVTM and CDR2 ANQGSEA. The CDR3 region has the DNA TGCAGCGTCGGACAAGAGACCCAGTACTTC. Its translation is CSVGQETQYF.

V usage is TRBV10-2 and J usage is TRBJ1-1, with D uncertain. CDR1 and CDR2 (germline): WSHSY, SAAADI. V lost 3 bases and J 3 bases, leaving 14 bases between the germline ends. The CDR3 runs 15 residues. The CDR3 coding sequence is TGCGCCAGCAGTGATCTCGTAGGGATACACACTGAAGCTTTCTTT. Translation gives CASSDLVGIHTEAFF.

This clone has only one observation. The genes are TRBV4-2 and TRBJ2-1, with D perhaps given as TRBD1 or TRBD2 (6 bases each). Germline lookup yields CDR1 LGHNA and CDR2 YNFKEQ. The CDR3 runs 14 residues. V dropped 0 bases and J dropped 6 bases, with 9 bases sitting between them. The CDR3: CASSQDEGGNEQFF. CDR3 bases: TGTGCCAGCAGCCAAGATGAGGGGGGCAATGAGCAGTTCTTC.

This clone was seen just once. The gene calls are TRBV15 and TRBJ2-5; 10 bases match TRBD2. Germline V gene sequence: CDR1 LNHNV, CDR2 YYDKDF (reference sequence). The CDR3 has 16 amino acids. The V and J ends lost 0 bases and 5 bases, in that order; junction bases with no gene match: 6. Here the CDR3 reads CATSREIAGGWETQYF. Here the CDR3 DNA reads TGTGCCACCAGCAGAGAGATAGCGGGAGGATGGGAGACCCAGTACTTC.

The V and J genes are TRBV7-9 and TRBJ1-5; a weak D match, TRBD1 (5 bases). Trimming took 7 bases from V and 1 from J, leaving 14 bases between them. This CDR3 region has 15 residues. Germline values: CDR1 SEHNR, CDR2 FQNEAQ (reference sequence). In DNA form, the CDR3 reads TGTGCCAGCACCGGGGAGAGGGACAGCAATCAGCCCCAGCATTTT. Translated, it gives CASTGERDSNQPQHF. The full variable domain, completed using reference TRBV7-9 and TRBJ1-5, is DTGVSQNPRHKITKRGQNVTFRCDPISEHNRLYWYRQTLGQGPEFLTYFQNEAQLEKSRLLSDRFSAERPKGSFSTLEIQRTEQGDSAMYLCASTGERDSNQPQHFGDGTRLSIL.

This chain's CDR3 is CATSSIEGSSSYNEQFF. CDR3 in DNA: TGTGCCACCAGCAGCATAGAGGGGTCAAGCTCCTACAATGAGCAGTTCTTC. This chain joins TRBV15 and TRBJ2-1, with D perhaps matching TRBD1 or TRBD2 (5 bases each). The CDR3 extends over 17 amino acids. Trimming removed 3 bases at V and 0 bases at J, with 15 bases between. The germline V gene has CDR1 LNHNV and CDR2 YYDKDF (reference sequence).

The rearrangement joins TRBV5-4 to TRBJ2-3, with TRBD2 identical over 9 bases. The length of the CDR3 is 16 residues. The junction had 6 bases not matched to a gene; V was cut back by 0 bases and J by 4 bases. Germline CDR1 SGHNT, CDR2 YYREEE (reference sequence). CDR3 protein: CASSLEAGGRADTQYF. The CDR3 region has the DNA TGTGCCAGCAGCTTGGAGGCGGGAGGGAGAGCAGATACGCAGTATTTT. Complete variable domain (other parts from reference TRBV5-4 and TRBJ2-3): ETGVTQSPTHLIKTRGQQVTLRCSSQSGHNTVSWYQQALGQGPQFIFQYYREEENGRGNFPPRFSGLQFPNYSSELNVNALELDDSALYLCASSLEAGGRADTQYFGPGTRLTVL.

This rearrangement joins TRBV29-1 to TRBJ1-2; D is possibly TRBD1 (5 bases). Trimming shortened V by 7 bases and J by 2 bases, and 23 bases separated the two germline ends. The germline V gene encodes CDR1 SQVTM and CDR2 ANQGSEA. The length of the CDR3 is 16 residues. The chain's CDR3 is CSASPLPTEPNYGYTF. For the CDR3, the DNA is TGCAGCGCATCACCCCTCCCGACAGAACCGAACTATGGCTACACCTTC.

On this clone itself: The same CDR3 also results from other DNA sequences found in this sample. CDR3 DNA: TGTGCCAGCAGTTCTAGCACAGATACGCAGTATTTT. Protein product: CASSSSTDTQYF. The chain has TRBV6-5 and TRBJ2-3; no reliable D call. Trimming stripped 4 bases from V and 0 bases from J, with 2 bases between. The CDR3 spans 12 residues. Germline V lookup: CDR1 MNHEY, CDR2 SVGAGI.

This chain links TRBV5-1 with TRBJ2-3; 9 bases agree with TRBD2. This CDR3 region has 17 residues. The junction had 11 bases not matched to a gene; V was cut back by 4 bases and J by 2 bases. The germline gives CDR1 SGHRS, CDR2 YFSETQ. The CDR3 protein is CASSPFAGGPVTDTQYF. For the CDR3, the DNA is TGCGCCAGCAGCCCCTTCGCGGGAGGGCCCGTCACAGATACGCAGTATTTT.

The chain links TRBV7-2 to TRBJ2-5; weak D call: TRBD1 (6 bases). The CDR3 extends over 11 amino acids. Trimming cost V 5 bases and J 13 bases, with 14 bases left between them. Germline V gene data show CDR1 as SGHTA and CDR2 as FQGNSA. Here the CDR3 reads CASSPRDIRYF. The CDR3, as DNA: TGTGCCAGCAGCCCTCGGGACATTCGGTACTTC. The complete variable domain, with remaining parts taken from reference TRBV7-2 and TRBJ2-5, reads GAGVSQSPSNKVTEKGKDVELRCDPISGHTALYWYRQSLGQGLEFLIYFQGNSAPDKSGLPSDRFSAERTGGSVSTLTIQRTQQEDSAVYLCASSPRDIRYFGPGTRLLVL.

The chain couples TRBV7-9 to TRBJ2-7, with D perhaps TRBD1 or TRBD2 (6 bases each). V was cut by 5 bases and J by 5 bases, with 19 bases left in between. The CDR3 contains 15 residues. CDR1 is SEHNR and CDR2 is FQNEAQ in the germline V gene (reference sequence). CDR3 loop: CASSPWMGGYNEQYF. CDR3 sequence (DNA): TGTGCCAGCAGCCCTTGGATGGGGGGCTATAACGAGCAGTACTTC.

The rearrangement links TRBV5-1 to TRBJ1-1, with unresolved D. The germline gives CDR1 SGHRS, CDR2 YFSETQ. Trimming cost V 1 base and J 4 bases, with 20 bases left between them. The CDR3 loop spans 17 amino acids. The CDR3 reads CASSLSQGDVEGTEAFF. The CDR3 nucleotides read TGCGCCAGCAGCTTGTCACAAGGAGATGTTGAAGGCACTGAAGCTTTCTTT.

The sample holds one count of this clone. The rearrangement links TRBV21-1 to TRBJ1-2; TRBD1 is the table's D call, not checked against the DNA. TRBV21-1 is designated a pseudogene. The CDR3 is made up of 15 amino acids. The CDR3 sequence: CASSSRDRTPYGYTF. The DNA of the CDR3 is TGTGCCAGCAGCAGCCGGGACAGGACACCCTATGGCTACACCTTC.